These 23 T cell receptor beta chains share one sample of origin, sequenced in a study of OX40 agonist ivuxolimab in advanced cancers. Profiling relied on immunoSEQ multiplex PCR, and the TCRdb table lists in-frame clones only, not all of them. The data hold some 25,000 clones, with 73% observed a single time. The material was CD4+ or CD8+ T cells sorted from blood, obtained in a trial of the OX40 agonist ivuxolimab. The receptor set was obtained from an adult with an advanced solid tumor such as melanoma, head and neck, liver or kidney cancer.

The V and J genes are TRBV7-9 and TRBJ2-7; possibly TRBD1 or TRBD2 for D (5 bases each). CDR1 is SEHNR, CDR2 FQNEAQ, per germline (reference sequence). The V end was cut by 5 bases, the J end by 2 bases, with 16 bases between. The CDR3 contains 15 residues. The CDR3 nucleotides are TGTGCCAGCAGCCCCTCACAAGGGACCCCCTACGAGCAGTACTTC. It translates to CASSPSQGTPYEQYF.

The chain employs TRBV14 and TRBJ2-5; D is undetermined. Germline CDR1 SGHDN, CDR2 FVKESK. Deletions cut 4 bases from V and 5 bases from J, with 8 bases between. The CDR3 is 12 residues long. The CDR3 protein is CASSRGGETQYF. The CDR3 nucleotides are TGTGCCAGCAGCCGGGGTGGTGAGACCCAGTACTTC. Using reference TRBV14 and TRBJ2-5 for the parts outside the CDR3, the full variable domain is EAGVTQFPSHSVIEKGQTVTLRCDPISGHDNLYWYRRVMGKEIKFLLHFVKESKQDESGMPNNRFLAERTGGTYSTLKVQPAELEDSGVYFCASSRGGETQYFGPGTRLLVL.

A remark on this clone: With a far larger clone one base away, a read error is the likely cause. The chain recombines TRBV5-1 with TRBJ2-3, with no clear D. The CDR3 length is 14 residues. V shed 0 bases and J shed 1 base, with 6 bases lying between them. Germline CDR1 SGHRS, CDR2 YFSETQ. The CDR3 region has the DNA TGCGCCAGCAGCTTGGAGTTCGGCACAGATACGCAGTATTTT. Translation: CASSLEFGTDTQYF.

The chain couples TRBV4-1 to TRBJ1-2; no firm D call. With 1 base removed from V and 4 bases from J, the gap between germline ends came to 10 bases. This CDR3 has 14 amino acids. Per the germline V gene, CDR1 is MGHRA and CDR2 is YSYEKL. The CDR3 sequence: CASSQAGHLYGYTF. CDR3 coding DNA: TGCGCCAGCAGCCAAGCTGGTCACCTCTATGGCTACACCTTC.

This clone was observed a few times. V gene TRBV6-7 combines with J gene TRBJ1-2; no reliable D call. TRBV6-7 is an open reading frame, and its role is uncertain. The CDR3 loop spans 14 amino acids. V dropped 2 bases and J dropped 8 bases, with 15 bases sitting between them. The CDR3 loop reads CASSYERDLRGYTF. Here the CDR3 DNA reads TGTGCCAGCAGTTACGAGAGAGACCTGAGAGGCTACACCTTC.

V usage is TRBV14 and J usage is TRBJ2-1; TRBD2 agrees at 8 bases. Germline V gene lookup returns CDR1 SGHDN and CDR2 FVKESK. V trimming: 4 bases; J trimming: 8 bases; junction bases outside the gene matches: 1. The CDR3 is 12 amino acids. The CDR3 nucleotides are TGTGCCAGCAGCCCGGGACTAGATGAGCAGTTCTTC. Amino acids: CASSPGLDEQFF.

The chain uses TRBV7-9 and TRBJ1-1; perhaps TRBD1 as D (6 bases). The CDR3 is made up of 15 amino acids. CDR1 and CDR2 (germline): SEHNR, FQNEAQ (reference sequence). V was pared by 3 bases and J by 6 bases, with 17 bases between. The CDR3 here is CASSLGGGLISEAFF. The CDR3 region has the DNA TGTGCCAGCAGCTTGGGAGGGGGGCTAATCTCTGAAGCTTTCTTT.

This clone was recorded many times. The rearrangement joins TRBV10-2 to TRBJ1-1, with D uncertain. Trimming took off 2 bases at V and 7 bases at J, with 17 bases between the two ends. CDR3 length: 15 residues. Germline CDR1 is WSHSY and CDR2 is SAAADI. CDR3 DNA sequence: TGCGCCAGCAGTGAGACAGCACTTTTGGGCCGTGAAGCTTTCTTT. Translation gives CASSETALLGREAFF.

J is TRBJ2-1 and V is TRBV4-2; the D call may be TRBD1 or TRBD2 (7 bases each). CDR1 and CDR2 from the germline V gene are LGHNA and YNFKEQ. The CDR3 extends over 15 amino acids. Trimming shortened V by 7 bases and J by 1 base, and 14 bases separated the two germline ends. In DNA form, the CDR3 reads TGTGCCAGCACCGACAGGGAGGGATCCTACAATGAGCAGTTCTTC. Its protein product is CASTDREGSYNEQFF.

The V gene is TRBV11-3, the J gene TRBJ1-1; possible D gene TRBD1, 5 bases. The V end was cut by 5 bases, the J end by 6 bases, with 13 bases between. The CDR3 has 13 amino acids. Looked up from germline, CDR1 is SGHNT and CDR2 is YENEEA. The CDR3 DNA reads TGTGCCAGCAGCACCTCACTGGGGCCTGAAGCTTTCTTT. Protein sequence: CASSTSLGPEAFF.

This chain uses TRBV7-7 with TRBJ2-5; a weak D match, TRBD2 (7 bases). CDR3 length: 16 amino acids. CDR1 SSHAT and CDR2 FNYEAQ come from the germline V gene (reference sequence). DNA for the CDR3: TGTGCTACCGGCCTAAGGGAGGGGGTCGGTAGAGAGACCCAGTACTTC. Translated: CATGLREGVGRETQYF.

This clone turned up a few times. This sequence joins TRBV5-4 and TRBJ2-3; D ambiguous. This CDR3 comprises 13 residues. Germline V gene lookup returns CDR1 SGHNT and CDR2 YYREEE (reference sequence). V lost 6 bases and J lost 6, with 14 bases in between. CDR3 sequence: CASNPPSEDTQYF. The DNA of the CDR3 is TGTGCCAGCAATCCCCCGAGTGAGGATACGCAGTATTTT.

The rearrangement uses TRBV9 and TRBJ2-3; possibly TRBD2 for D (5 bases). V lost 2 bases to trimming and J lost 6 bases, with 13 bases between them. This CDR3 contains 14 residues. Germline V gene lookup returns CDR1 SGDLS and CDR2 YYNGEE. The CDR3, as DNA: TGTGCCAGCAGCGTCTCGGGGAGTTGGGATACGCAGTATTTT. Amino acid sequence: CASSVSGSWDTQYF.

This clone appeared a few times. This rearrangement joins TRBV9 to TRBJ1-4; TRBD1 might be the D (5 bases). Trimming removed 2 bases from V and 7 bases from J, with 18 bases in between. This CDR3 contains 16 residues. Germline CDR1 is SGDLS and CDR2 is YYNGEE. CDR3 in DNA: TGTGCCAGCAGCGTCGGAGGAAGAGGGGTTGGTGAAAAACTGTTTTTT. Protein sequence: CASSVGGRGVGEKLFF.

This chain uses TRBV27 with TRBJ1-1, with 8 positions matching TRBD1. CDR3 size: 15 residues. CDR1 and CDR2 (germline): MNHEY, SMNVEV (reference sequence). Trimming at V came to 6 bases and at J to 0 bases, leaving 6 bases not matched to a gene. CDR3 bases: TGTGCCAGCAGAAAGCAGGGGGCCCTGAACACTGAAGCTTTCTTT. It yields the protein CASRKQGALNTEAFF.

V is TRBV10-1 and J is TRBJ2-2, with 7 bases aligning to TRBD2. This CDR3 contains 14 residues. The germline CDR1 and CDR2 sequences are WNHNN and SYGVQD (reference sequence). Trimming at V came to 10 bases and at J to 2 bases, leaving 7 bases not matched to a gene. Written as DNA, the CDR3 is TGCGCCACCTTCGGGACTACAAACACCGGGGAGCTGTTTTTT. Amino acid sequence: CATFGTTNTGELFF.

A single count supports this clone. V and J are TRBV7-9 and TRBJ2-1; possible D gene TRBD2, 6 bases. Trimming took 5 bases from V and 10 from J, leaving 12 bases between them. This CDR3 has 12 amino acids. The germline V gene encodes CDR1 SEHNR and CDR2 FQNEAQ (reference sequence). CDR3 in DNA: TGTGCCAGCAGCCCCCCGGCGGGGGAGCAGTTCTTC. Protein sequence: CASSPPAGEQFF.

The chain links TRBV5-4 to TRBJ1-1; D is ambiguous. The germline V gene has CDR1 SGHNT and CDR2 YYREEE (reference sequence). The CDR3 sequence is 13 residues long. Trimming took 0 bases from V and 1 from J, leaving 4 bases between them. This CDR3 reads CASSLGTNTEAFF. In nucleotides, the CDR3 is TGTGCCAGCAGCTTGGGCACGAACACTGAAGCTTTCTTT.

V and J are TRBV11-3 and TRBJ2-1; unclear D gene. CDR3 length: 11 amino acids. V lost 1 base to trimming and J lost 7 bases, with 2 bases between them. CDR1 and CDR2 (germline): SGHNT, YENEEA. This CDR3 reads CASSLGNEQFF. The CDR3 nucleotides read TGTGCCAGCAGCTTAGGAAATGAGCAGTTCTTC. The whole variable domain, remainder taken from reference TRBV11-3 and TRBJ2-1, is EAGVVQSPRYKIIEKKQPVAFWCNPISGHNTLYWYLQNLGQGPELLIRYENEEAVDDSQLPKDRFSAERLKGVDSTLKIQPAELGDSAVYLCASSLGNEQFFGPGTRLTVL.

V usage is TRBV5-1 and J usage is TRBJ2-3, with no clear D. The V gene lost 1 base and the J gene lost 10 bases, with 13 bases spanning the gap. The CDR3 covers 13 residues. Germline lookup yields CDR1 SGHRS and CDR2 YFSETQ. The DNA for the CDR3 is TGCGCCAGCAGCTTGTCGGGCAGCCGGCCGCAGTATTTT. Translation gives CASSLSGSRPQYF.

This chain connects TRBV9 to TRBJ2-5; TRBD1 or TRBD2 may be the D gene (6 bases each). The CDR3 length is 17 residues. Trimming took 3 bases from V and 3 from J, leaving 21 bases between them. Germline V CDR1 and CDR2: SGDLS, YYNGEE. In DNA form, the CDR3 reads TGTGCCAGCAGCGAGGCCCGGTGGGGGGCGCGCGAAGAGACCCAGTACTTC. Its translation: CASSEARWGAREETQYF.

The rearrangement uses TRBV11-3 and TRBJ1-2; D not resolved. The germline V gene has CDR1 SGHNT and CDR2 YENEEA. V dropped 4 bases and J dropped 2 bases, with 8 bases sitting between them. The length of the CDR3 is 13 residues. The CDR3: CASSSRLNYGYTF. The CDR3 nucleotides read TGTGCCAGCAGCTCAAGGTTAAACTATGGCTACACCTTC.

This clone was recorded only once. The CDR3 here is CASSVGSSNSPLHF. CDR3 bases: TGTGCCAGCAGCGTAGGATCTTCTAATTCACCCCTCCACTTT. This sequence joins TRBV9 and TRBJ1-6; D gene ambiguous. The length of the CDR3 is 14 residues. Germline-derived CDR1 and CDR2 are SGDLS and YYNGEE. V shed 0 bases and J shed 6 bases, with 7 bases lying between them.